This T cell receptor beta chain was sequenced for a study of regulatory T cells in long-lasting Graves disease (dated by TCRdb to the early 2020s). About the full investigation: Patients with newly diagnosed Graves' disease had been on antithyroid drugs for under 3 months. A total of roughly 35 samples underwent TCR sequencing: around 13 from persistent and around 20 from newly diagnosed Graves' disease patients. The study was conducted in China and was registered as a clinical trial. Persistent Graves' disease patients were compared with newly diagnosed Graves' disease patients by peripheral blood TCR sequencing and RNA sequencing.

In the paper's terms, the time point label means: newly diagnosed GD, antithyroid drugs for less than 3 months. For both TCR sequencing and RNA sequencing, RNA was extracted from PBMCs using TRIzol. Graves' disease was diagnosed according to American Thyroid Association guidelines. The patients came from an endocrinology department in Xi'an, China. From each patient, approximately 10 milliliters of peripheral blood was collected into an EDTA anticoagulant tube. PBMCs were isolated by Ficoll Paque Plus density gradient separation without further T cell sorting. An Agilent 2100 Bioanalyzer and agarose gel were used to check RNA quality, while a NanoDrop 2000 measured RNA concentration. The table lists this clonotype with many counts. Its target antigen remains unknown. Base qualities were left out, and no much larger clone turns up one base away. Results the study describes overall, beyond this receptor: As a limitation, the authors acknowledged that the small sample size may reduce accuracy. Persistent patients shared more public clonotypes among themselves (under 3,000) than newly diagnosed patients did (about 900). Because the primary lesion, thyroid tissue, could not be accessed, the study looked at peripheral blood alone. TRBV28, TRBJ1-2 and TRBJ2-5 were preferentially used in persistent disease, while TRBV20-1 and TRBJ2-1 were favored in newly diagnosed disease. Sequencing and analysis were limited to the TCR beta chain. Lower TCR Shannon entropy and fewer highly expanded clones were observed in persistent Graves' disease patients than in newly diagnosed patients, which suggested clonal expansion.

V is reduced by 5 bases and J by 3 bases, leaving a spacing of 20 bases between them. CDR1 SGHKS and CDR2 YYEKEE were looked up in the germline V gene (reference sequence). Including the terminal cysteine and phenylalanine, the CDR3 comprises 16 residues. Solely the CDR3 DNA is kept, with 48 bases framed from the first base. The library relied on multiplex PCR. TCRdb lists the instrument as Illumina HiSeq 4000. iRepertoire HTBI primers and Arm-PCR amplification of CDR3 regions were used to construct TCR beta libraries. Before sequencing, the PCR products underwent gel purification. On the study's bioinformatics: A total of around 66 TRBV and some 13 TRBJ segments were identified across samples and were used for gene usage analysis of CDR3 amino acid clonotypes. COPE and FqMerger were used to merge filtered high-quality paired reads into contigs. BLAST was used to align contigs to the IMGT TRBV, TRBD and TRBJ reference genes, and CDR3 was defined following IMGT. Highly expanded clones were defined as clonotypes with a frequency above 0.1%. Shannon entropy served as the measure of repertoire diversity, while the Gini coefficient captured V-J evenness. A clonotype was considered public if more than one individual shared it. The public sequencing data were trimmed at Q25 with fastp and processed into clonotypes with MiXCR by TCRdb, which kept only in-frame beta chains. CDR3 protein duplicates are merged, each entry listing the most common genes and DNA. Here the V and J calls rest on TCRdb's processing, not on the authors' analysis. This sample holds a few hundred thousand distinct CDR3 sequences; 18% were observed only once. The ten largest clones add up to 11% to 15% of the sample.

This sample also appeared in a second study, on T cells in Graves' hyperthyroidism and ophthalmopathy. Taken from the second paper: Stable Graves' hyperthyroidism was defined as the absence of progression to ophthalmopathy over 18 months of follow-up. Hyperthyroidism patients were newly diagnosed, with disease duration under 2 months, and aged 18 to 65 years. The study excluded patients with uncontrolled infections, other autoimmune diseases, pregnancy or lactation. Diagnoses were established on the basis of clinical symptoms, serum thyroxine and TRAb, thyroid ultrasound, and orbital computed tomography. For the first round of RT-PCR on the TCR CDR3, the HTBI primer set was used together with the Qiagen OneStep RT-PCR kit. Blood samples also contained most of the expanded thyroid clonotypes (frequency above 0.001), which suggests that blood repertoires may reflect thyroid immune responses. A model built on a 13 V-J signature distinguished ophthalmopathy from stable hyperthyroidism, reaching 85% to 90% sensitivity and approximately 81% specificity in cross-validation and 80%/75% in testing. In validation, progression to ophthalmopathy was predicted by the model with 70.59% sensitivity and around 75% specificity, a median of 6.5 months before onset. To identify TCR V-J signatures that set the groups apart, the researchers used a discovery cohort of about a hundred patients, made up of around 42 with Graves' ophthalmopathy and 57 with stable Graves' hyperthyroidism. Prospective prediction of ophthalmopathy was tested in an independent validation cohort consisting of 18 to 20 hyperthyroidism patients and around 16 patients who later progressed to ophthalmopathy. The 75 to 100 discovery patients were divided at random into training and test sets in a 7:3 ratio. The study also compared thyroid tissue and blood T-cell repertoires from more than five Graves' hyperthyroidism patients. Once sampling was done, hyperthyroidism patients were given methimazole at a starting dose of 30 mg daily, whereas ophthalmopathy patients were given high-dose intravenous methylprednisolone. Libraries were constructed in a second round of multiplex PCR, after which size selection and purification were performed. Libraries were sequenced paired-end with 100 bp reads on an Illumina HiSeq2000. Raw data were processed with SOAPnuke, discarding reads with adapters, uncalled bases, mean Phred below 15, or no exact constant-primer or identifier match. COPE v1.2.5 was used to merge high-quality paired reads, and clonotypes were defined as unique nucleotide sequences. MiTCR v1.1 was used to align the clonotypes against IMGT TRBV, TRBD and TRBJ reference segments. The analysis was restricted to V-J combinations with a frequency above 0.0001, which together covered 99.2% of the repertoires. The TCS score was defined as the ratio of F50 (clonal expansion) to E x V (chaos), calculated using BLOSUM62-based TCRdist between CDR3 peptides within each V-J. Welch's t-statistics and random forest reduced just over 500 V-J features to 13, which were used in a naive Bayes classifier (R e1071). Sample size was not statistically predetermined, and investigators were not blinded to group allocation. According to the paper, TCR Vbeta CDR3 sequencing was carried out on some 130 peripheral blood samples, which came from about 45 ophthalmopathy, approximately 72 hyperthyroidism and roughly 17 progressor patients.

The sequencing used peripheral blood mononuclear cells (PBMCs), collected at new diagnosis, from a patient treated with antithyroid drugs. The sequence is built from TRBV5-5 and TRBJ1-1; the D region possibly corresponds to TRBD1 (6 bases align). This receptor was identified in a woman in her 30s with Graves disease. Donor details come from another sample of the same person, matched by shared clones. For the CDR3, the sequence is CASRLGVIEGDTEAFF. The sequence in DNA is TGTGCCAGCAGGCTGGGGGTCATAGAGGGGGACACTGAAGCTTTCTTT. The full variable domain, completed from the reference TRBV5-5 and TRBJ1-1 proteins outside the CDR3, reads DAGVTQSPTHLIKTRGQQVTLRCSPISGHKSVSWYQQVLGQGPQFIFQYYEKEERGRGNFPDRFSARQFPNYSSELNVNALLLGDSALYLCASRLGVIEGDTEAFFGQGTRLTVV.